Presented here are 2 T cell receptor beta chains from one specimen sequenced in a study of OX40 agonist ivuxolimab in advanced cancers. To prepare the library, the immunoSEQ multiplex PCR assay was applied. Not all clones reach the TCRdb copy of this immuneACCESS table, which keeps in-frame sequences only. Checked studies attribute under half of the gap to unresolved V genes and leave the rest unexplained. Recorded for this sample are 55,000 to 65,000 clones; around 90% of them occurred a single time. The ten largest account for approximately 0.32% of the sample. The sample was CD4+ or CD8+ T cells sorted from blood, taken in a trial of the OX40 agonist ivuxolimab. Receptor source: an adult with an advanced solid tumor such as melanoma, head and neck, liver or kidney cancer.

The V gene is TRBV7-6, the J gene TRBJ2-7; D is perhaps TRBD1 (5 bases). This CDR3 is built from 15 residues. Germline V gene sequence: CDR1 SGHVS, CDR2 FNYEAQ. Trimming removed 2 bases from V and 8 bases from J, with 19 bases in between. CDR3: CASSLNAGPYEKQYF. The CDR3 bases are TGTGCCAGCAGCTTAAACGCAGGGCCCTACGAGAAGCAGTACTTC.

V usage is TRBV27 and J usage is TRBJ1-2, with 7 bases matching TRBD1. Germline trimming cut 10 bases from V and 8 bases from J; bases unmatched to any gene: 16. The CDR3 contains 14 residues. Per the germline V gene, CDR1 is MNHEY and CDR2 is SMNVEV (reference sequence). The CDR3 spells CAIQLGVGGDGYTF. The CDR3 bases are TGTGCCATACAATTAGGGGTAGGGGGCGACGGCTACACCTTC.